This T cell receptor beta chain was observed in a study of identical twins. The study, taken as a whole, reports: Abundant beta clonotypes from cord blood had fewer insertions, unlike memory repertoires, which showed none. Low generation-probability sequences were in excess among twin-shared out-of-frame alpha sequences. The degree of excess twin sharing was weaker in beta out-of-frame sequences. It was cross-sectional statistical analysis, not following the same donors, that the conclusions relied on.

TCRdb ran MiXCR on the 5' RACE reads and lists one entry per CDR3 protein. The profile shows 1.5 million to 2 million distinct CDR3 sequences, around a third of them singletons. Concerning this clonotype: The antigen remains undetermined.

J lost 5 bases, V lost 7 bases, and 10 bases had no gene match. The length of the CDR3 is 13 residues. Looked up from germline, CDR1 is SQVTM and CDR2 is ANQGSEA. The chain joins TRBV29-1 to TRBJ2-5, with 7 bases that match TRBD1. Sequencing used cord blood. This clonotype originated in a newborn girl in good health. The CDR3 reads CSGGLTGLETQYF. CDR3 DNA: TGCAGCGGAGGCCTGACAGGGCTGGAGACCCAGTACTTC.